This T cell receptor (beta chain) was found in a study of T cell responses to AZD1222 COVID-19 vaccine. Study results and limitations: Repertoires in all cases were sampled only once the peak T cell response had passed. Clonal diversity may have been underestimated, and the donors were mostly white British, with more females than males. Reports say nearly half of spike-specific TCRs go after unmutated variant regions.

To note about this clone: The antigen remains undetermined. The same CDR3 arises from other DNA sequences in this sample as well.

The V and J ends lost 4 bases and 1 base respectively, with 11 bases between them. From germline, CDR1 is SGHRS and CDR2 YFSETQ. The CDR3 totals 14 residues. TCRdb keeps only in-frame clones here, not all; method: immunoSEQ multiplex PCR. The repertoire has 200,000 or so clones, approximately 95% of them found once; the top ten carry less than 1.2%. Sequences were derived from peripheral blood, sampled 28 days after the second AZD1222 dose. The clonotype was recovered from an adult who received the AZD1222 COVID-19 vaccine. This chain links TRBV5-1 with TRBJ1-1; D is unclear. The CDR3 region is CASSLGAANTEAFF. CDR3 coding DNA: TGCGCCAGCAGCCTTGGTGCGGCGAACACTGAAGCTTTCTTT.